This entry features one T cell receptor (beta chain) sequence. With 0 bases clipped from V and 4 bases from J, the junction kept 5 bases outside the gene matches. The germline V gene encodes CDR1 LGHDT and CDR2 YNNKEL (reference sequence). This CDR3 is built from 15 residues. This sample is drawn from a study of blood T cell repertoires in COVID-19. Sequencing was performed with immunoSEQ multiplex PCR; in TCRdb, only in-frame clones are kept and a portion is missing. The sample consists of 95,000 to 150,000 clones, 87% of them appearing once. The receptor was derived from a woman aged 65 to 85 with acute or convalescent COVID-19. Source material: peripheral blood. The genes are TRBV3-1 (or the pseudogene TRBV3-2) and TRBJ1-2; 7 bases fit TRBD1. This chain's CDR3 is CASSQDGGGSYGYTF. In nucleotides, the CDR3 is TGTGCCAGCAGCCAAGACGGAGGGGGCTCCTATGGCTACACCTTC.